The 29 T cell receptor beta chains below were found in one sample sequenced in a study of blood T cell repertoires in COVID-19. Clones were read by immunoSEQ multiplex PCR, and TCRdb kept only the in-frame ones, dropping some. The top ten clones hold about 0.59% of a sample with 190,000 or so clones, 90% of them seen once. Source material: peripheral blood. The receptor set was obtained from a man aged 50 to 60 with acute or convalescent COVID-19.

The chain joins TRBV6-5 to TRBJ1-3, with D perhaps TRBD1 (6 bases). The CDR3 consists of 14 residues. The germline CDR1 and CDR2 sequences are MNHEY and SVGAGI. V lost 8 bases and J lost 2, with 13 bases in between. CDR3 coding DNA: TGTGCCAGCCTTCCAGGGGATACTGGAAACACCATATATTTT. It is translated as CASLPGDTGNTIYF.

This sequence joins TRBV7-6 and TRBJ1-1; TRBD1 aligns across 8 bases. This CDR3 is built from 17 residues. V lost 0 bases and J lost 3; bases outside the gene matches: 9. Germline V lookup: CDR1 SGHVS, CDR2 FNYEAQ. CDR3 nucleotide sequence: TGTGCCAGCAGCTTAGCGGGGGTCGGCAGGGGGCACACTGAAGCTTTCTTT. Translating it yields CASSLAGVGRGHTEAFF.

With regard to this clone: The same CDR3 is also encoded by other DNA sequences in this sample. This chain uses TRBV5-1 with TRBJ2-2; unclear D gene. The CDR3 spans 14 residues. Looked up from germline, CDR1 is SGHRS and CDR2 is YFSETQ. Trimming removed 1 base from V and 0 bases from J, with 4 bases in between. DNA for the CDR3: TGCGCCAGCAGCTTGCTGTCGAACACCGGGGAGCTGTTTTTT. The encoded protein is CASSLLSNTGELFF.

This sequence joins TRBV3-1 (or the pseudogene TRBV3-2) and TRBJ1-5; D is perhaps TRBD1 (5 bases). This CDR3 has 14 amino acids. V gave up 1 base and J gave up 6 bases, with 10 bases separating them. Germline V gives CDR1 LGHDT, CDR2 YNNKEL (reference sequence). CDR3 DNA sequence: TGTGCCAGCAGCCAAGCAGGGTCCAGTCAGCCCCAGCATTTT. Protein: CASSQAGSSQPQHF.

The gene calls are TRBV9 and TRBJ2-5; 11 positions agree with TRBD2. The germline CDR1 and CDR2 sequences are SGDLS and YYNGEE. V trimming: 2 bases; J trimming: 5 bases; junction bases outside the gene matches: 8. This CDR3 spans 16 amino acids. The CDR3 protein is CASSVSGRAGAETQYF. For the CDR3, the DNA is TGTGCCAGCAGCGTTAGCGGGAGGGCCGGCGCGGAGACCCAGTACTTC.

The chain joins TRBV30 to TRBJ1-1; no clear D gene. The ends were cut back, 0 bases at V and 5 bases at J, with 4 bases in the middle. CDR3 length equals 11 residues. Looked up from germline, CDR1 is GTSNPN and CDR2 is SVGIG (reference sequence). This chain's CDR3 is CAWSVYTEAFF. The CDR3 DNA sequence: TGTGCCTGGAGTGTATATACTGAAGCTTTCTTT.

The chain joins TRBV19 to TRBJ1-4; weak D call: TRBD1 (6 bases). This CDR3 contains 15 residues. Trimming removed 8 bases at V and 4 bases at J, with 17 bases between. Germline assignment: CDR1 LNHDA and CDR2 SQIVND (reference sequence). The CDR3: CASRPLARGNEKLFF. CDR3 DNA sequence: TGTGCCAGTCGCCCCCTGGCCAGGGGTAATGAAAAACTGTTTTTT.

The gene calls are TRBV4-1 and TRBJ2-2, with 9 bases identical to TRBD2. In germline, CDR1 is MGHRA, CDR2 YSYEKL. This CDR3 region has 17 residues. The J segment lost 8 bases and the V segment lost 0 bases, leaving 10 bases of the junction unmatched. The DNA for the CDR3 is TGCGCCAGCAGCCAAGAGGCTAGCGGGGCCACGAGGGGGGAGCTGTTTTTT. Protein product: CASSQEASGATRGELFF.

This chain connects TRBV4-2 to TRBJ2-2, with TRBD2 identical over 8 bases. The germline CDR1 and CDR2 sequences are LGHNA and YNFKEQ. The ends lost 0 bases at V and 6 bases at J; junction bases unmatched: 6. This CDR3 spans 16 amino acids. DNA for the CDR3: TGTGCCAGCAGCCAAGATTGGACTAGCACCGCCGGGGAGCTGTTTTTT. Its translation is CASSQDWTSTAGELFF.

This chain links TRBV9 with TRBJ2-1, with D perhaps matching TRBD1 (6 bases). Germline V lookup: CDR1 SGDLS, CDR2 YYNGEE. V lost 3 bases, J lost 3 bases, and 13 bases lay in between. This CDR3 comprises 15 residues. CDR3 nucleotides: TGTGCCAGCAGCGGACCGCAAGGGGGCTACAATGAGCAGTTCTTC. Protein product: CASSGPQGGYNEQFF.

This sequence joins TRBV3-1 (or the pseudogene TRBV3-2) and TRBJ2-3, with TRBD2 matching 7 bases. Trimming at V came to 4 bases and at J to 2 bases, leaving 6 bases not matched to a gene. This CDR3 region has 15 residues. Per the germline V gene, CDR1 is LGHDT and CDR2 is YNNKEL (reference sequence). The CDR3 coding sequence is TGTGCCAGCAGCCCCACGGGGGGTTCCACAGATACGCAGTATTTT. Translating it yields CASSPTGGSTDTQYF.

The table lists this clone with a count of one. V usage is TRBV28 and J usage is TRBJ1-4, with D uncertain. Germline V gives CDR1 MDHEN, CDR2 SYDVKM. Between the trimmed V and J ends, which lost 10 bases and 5 bases, there was a span of 8 bases. This CDR3 has 11 amino acids. The CDR3: CATSENEKLFF. The DNA of the CDR3 is TGTGCCACCTCGGAGAATGAAAAACTGTTTTTT.

This sequence joins TRBV7-3 and TRBJ2-3; D is unresolved. The CDR3 totals 16 residues. The germline V and J ends were trimmed by 0 bases and 0 bases, with 10 bases remaining between them. The germline gives CDR1 SGHTA, CDR2 FQGTGA. The CDR3 bases are TGTGCCAGCAGCTTAACGCCACAGCCTAGCACAGATACGCAGTATTTT. It translates to CASSLTPQPSTDTQYF.

This chain joins TRBV19 and TRBJ2-5; 9 nucleotides align to TRBD2. This CDR3 has 16 residues. Germline CDR1 reads LNHDA; CDR2 reads SQIVND (reference sequence). V lost 5 bases and J lost 5; bases outside the gene matches: 12. The CDR3 loop reads CASSFQVAGAGETQYF. The DNA of the CDR3 is TGTGCCAGTAGTTTCCAAGTAGCGGGAGCGGGGGAGACCCAGTACTTC.

The genes are TRBV3-1 (or the pseudogene TRBV3-2) and TRBJ2-1; 10 nucleotides match TRBD2. The CDR3 has 15 amino acids. The trim removed 1 base at V and 4 bases at J, leaving 1 base unmatched. CDR1 and CDR2 from the germline V gene are LGHDT and YNNKEL (reference sequence). CDR3 DNA sequence: TGTGCCAGCAGCCAAGGTAGCGGGGGGTACAATGAGCAGTTCTTC. As protein: CASSQGSGGYNEQFF.

The V gene is TRBV6-2 or TRBV6-3, the J gene TRBJ2-7; tentatively, D is TRBD1 (5 bases). Trimming removed 5 bases from V and 0 bases from J, with 11 bases in between. Per the germline V gene, CDR1 is MNHEY and CDR2 is SVGEGT. The CDR3 contains 14 residues. The CDR3 sequence is CASSPDSYSYEQYV. The CDR3 DNA follows: TGTGCCAGCAGTCCCGACAGCTACTCCTACGAGCAGTACGTC.

V usage is TRBV7-2 and J usage is TRBJ1-2, with 8 nucleotides matching TRBD1. J lost 4 bases, V lost 5 bases, and 6 bases had no gene match. The length of the CDR3 is 14 residues. Looked up from germline, CDR1 is SGHTA and CDR2 is FQGNSA. The CDR3 DNA sequence: TGTGCCAGCAGCCCCAGGGGGCCGGGCTATGGCTACACCTTC. Translating gives CASSPRGPGYGYTF.

The chain recombines TRBV7-6 with TRBJ2-1; possibly TRBD1 for D (6 bases). The CDR3 covers 15 residues. V lost 6 bases and J 4 bases, leaving 16 bases between the germline ends. CDR1 and CDR2 (germline): SGHVS, FNYEAQ. CDR3 coding DNA: TGTGCCAGCAGGAAAAGACAGGCCGAATACAATGAGCAGTTCTTC. Amino acid sequence: CASRKRQAEYNEQFF.

The V gene is TRBV2, the J gene TRBJ2-3; TRBD2 agrees at 7 bases. CDR1 is SNHLY, CDR2 FYNNEI, per germline. This CDR3 is built from 15 residues. V dropped 7 bases and J dropped 2; count of bases not matched to a gene: 9. In nucleotides, the CDR3 is TGTGCCAGCACTTCCCGGGGGGTCTCCACAGATACGCAGTATTTT. It yields the protein CASTSRGVSTDTQYF.

The chain combines TRBV7-6 with TRBJ2-5, with 7 bases identical to TRBD2. The CDR3 length is 18 residues. Per germline, CDR1 SGHVS and CDR2 FNYEAQ. The trim removed 1 base at V and 1 base at J, leaving 12 bases unmatched. CDR3: CASSLEGEGLGFQETQYF. As DNA, the CDR3 is TGTGCCAGCAGCTTAGAAGGGGAGGGCCTAGGTTTCCAAGAGACCCAGTACTTC.

The chain employs TRBV14 and TRBJ2-5, with 10 nucleotides matching TRBD1. The CDR3 is 16 residues long. V shed 4 bases, J shed 2 bases, and the junction held 7 bases outside the gene matches. Germline V gene sequence: CDR1 SGHDN, CDR2 FVKESK. The CDR3 here is CASSRRDRGYQETQYF. The CDR3 bases are TGTGCCAGCAGCCGCCGGGACAGGGGTTATCAAGAGACCCAGTACTTC. Variable domain in full (rest from reference TRBV14 and TRBJ2-5): EAGVTQFPSHSVIEKGQTVTLRCDPISGHDNLYWYRRVMGKEIKFLLHFVKESKQDESGMPNNRFLAERTGGTYSTLKVQPAELEDSGVYFCASSRRDRGYQETQYFGPGTRLLVL.

CDR3 nucleotides: TGTGCCAGCAGTTTAAGCTCTTCTCAAACGGGGGAGCAGTACTTC. Translation gives CASSLSSSQTGEQYF. The J gene is TRBJ2-7, the V gene TRBV28; D is perhaps TRBD2 (5 bases). The CDR3 extends over 15 amino acids. From germline, CDR1 is MDHEN and CDR2 SYDVKM. V lost 2 bases, J lost 7 bases, and 18 bases lay in between.

The gene calls are TRBV13 and TRBJ2-1; 9 nucleotides align to TRBD2. The CDR3 consists of 15 residues. Trimming at V came to 0 bases and at J to 4 bases, leaving 1 base not matched to a gene. The germline gives CDR1 PRHDT, CDR2 FYEKMQ (reference sequence). The CDR3 is CASSLGAGGYNEQFF. CDR3 sequence (DNA): TGTGCCAGCAGCTTAGGAGCGGGGGGTTACAATGAGCAGTTCTTC.

The rearrangement uses TRBV28 and TRBJ1-6; D unclear. Germline CDR1 is MDHEN and CDR2 is SYDVKM. The CDR3 is 14 amino acids. Between the trimmed V and J ends, which lost 5 bases and 5 bases, there was a span of 10 bases. The CDR3 is CASSLRGNNSPLHF. In DNA form, the CDR3 reads TGTGCCAGCAGTCTCCGGGGAAATAATTCACCCCTCCACTTT.

This chain connects TRBV19 to TRBJ1-2, with D maybe TRBD1 (5 bases). Germline V gene sequence: CDR1 LNHDA, CDR2 SQIVND (reference sequence). The CDR3 loop spans 12 amino acids. V lost 6 bases and J 4 bases, leaving 9 bases between the germline ends. In DNA form, the CDR3 reads TGTGCCAGTAGAAGACAGAGCTATGGCTACACCTTC. Protein: CASRRQSYGYTF.

There are a few counts of this clone. V is TRBV19 and J is TRBJ1-5; no clear D gene. V lost 6 bases, J lost 2 bases, and 17 bases lay in between. This CDR3 has 16 amino acids. The germline V gene has CDR1 LNHDA and CDR2 SQIVND (reference sequence). DNA of the CDR3: TGTGCCAGTAGGCTACGTGAGGGTTTCGGCAATCAGCCCCAGCATTTT. This encodes CASRLREGFGNQPQHF. Drawing the rest from reference TRBV19 and TRBJ1-5, the complete variable domain is DGGITQSPKYLFRKEGQNVTLSCEQNLNHDAMYWYRQDPGQGLRLIYYSQIVNDFQKGDIAEGYSVSREKKESFPLTVTSAQKNPTAFYLCASRLREGFGNQPQHFGDGTRLSIL.

This sequence joins TRBV19 and TRBJ1-1, with 7 bases aligning to TRBD1. This CDR3 has 14 residues. Looked up from germline, CDR1 is LNHDA and CDR2 is SQIVND (reference sequence). Unmatched junction bases numbered 4, after V lost 3 bases and J lost 3 bases. This CDR3 reads CASSIDRADTEAFF. For the CDR3, the DNA is TGTGCCAGTAGTATCGACAGGGCGGACACTGAAGCTTTCTTT. Full variable domain (rest looked up from reference TRBV19 and TRBJ1-1): DGGITQSPKYLFRKEGQNVTLSCEQNLNHDAMYWYRQDPGQGLRLIYYSQIVNDFQKGDIAEGYSVSREKKESFPLTVTSAQKNPTAFYLCASSIDRADTEAFFGQGTRLTVV.

This chain uses TRBV5-4 with TRBJ2-1; 8 nucleotides agree with TRBD1. After removal of 3 bases from V and 4 bases from J, the junction contained 9 bases not matched to a gene. Germline CDR1 is SGHNT and CDR2 is YYREEE (reference sequence). The length of the CDR3 is 16 residues. The CDR3: CASSSRTGTGYNEQFF. CDR3 nucleotides: TGTGCCAGCAGCTCACGTACCGGGACAGGATACAATGAGCAGTTCTTC.

This chain links TRBV28 with TRBJ2-5; maybe TRBD1 (6 bases). Per germline, CDR1 MDHEN and CDR2 SYDVKM. The CDR3 sequence is 15 residues long. Between the trimmed V and J ends, which lost 6 bases and 3 bases, there was a span of 17 bases. Here the CDR3 reads CASRPEYRDKETQYF. The CDR3 nucleotides are TGTGCCAGCAGACCCGAATACAGGGATAAAGAGACCCAGTACTTC.